This T cell receptor beta chain was sequenced in a study of OX40 agonist ivuxolimab in advanced cancers. Overall study: Patients undergoing dose escalation presented with hepatocellular carcinoma, melanoma, renal cell or head and neck cancer.

Germline trimming cut 5 bases from V and 7 bases from J; bases unmatched to any gene: 6. The V gene's germline CDR1 is SGHTA and CDR2 FQGNSA. CDR3 size: 14 residues. The table came from immunoSEQ multiplex PCR; TCRdb's copy has only in-frame clones and leaves some out. In the table there are under 85,000 clones, roughly nine tenths of which are singletons. General study results and limits: Antigen targets of the expanded peripheral T cells went undetermined. In CD8+ T cells, expanded clones were on average more numerous than in CD4+.

Comment on this clone: Its antigen is as yet unknown.

The material sequenced was CD4+ or CD8+ T cells sorted from blood, taken in a trial of the OX40 agonist ivuxolimab. This receptor was identified in an adult with an advanced solid tumor such as melanoma, head and neck, liver or kidney cancer. The chain joins TRBV7-2 to TRBJ2-3; TRBD1 agrees at 10 bases. The CDR3 spells CASSTGTGAYTQYF. The CDR3 bases are TGTGCCAGCAGCACCGGGACAGGGGCTTATACGCAGTATTTT. Based on the CDR3 plus reference TRBV7-2 and TRBJ2-3, the full variable domain is GAGVSQSPSNKVTEKGKDVELRCDPISGHTALYWYRQSLGQGLEFLIYFQGNSAPDKSGLPSDRFSAERTGGSVSTLTIQRTQQEDSAVYLCASSTGTGAYTQYFGPGTRLTVL.